This TCR beta chain was obtained from a study of T cell responses to AZD1222 COVID-19 vaccine. Whole-study results and caveats: After two AZD1222 doses, spike-specific TCR breadth and depth rose versus day 0.

V dropped 4 bases and J dropped 10 bases, with 16 bases sitting between them. This CDR3 has 13 residues. The V gene's germline CDR1 is LGHDT and CDR2 YNNKEL (reference sequence). As regards this clone: The antigen is undetermined.

The assay was immunoSEQ multiplex PCR, and TCRdb's table has in-frame clones only and misses some. This table holds around 130,000 clones, over 85% found once. The sample here was peripheral blood, taken 28 days after the second AZD1222 dose. The chain joins TRBV3-1 (or the pseudogene TRBV3-2) to TRBJ1-1; possible D gene TRBD1, 6 bases. This sequence originates from an adult who received the AZD1222 COVID-19 vaccine. CDR3 nucleotide sequence: TGTGCCAGCAGCCCCCGGACAGCGACCGGAGCTTTCTTT. As protein: CASSPRTATGAFF.